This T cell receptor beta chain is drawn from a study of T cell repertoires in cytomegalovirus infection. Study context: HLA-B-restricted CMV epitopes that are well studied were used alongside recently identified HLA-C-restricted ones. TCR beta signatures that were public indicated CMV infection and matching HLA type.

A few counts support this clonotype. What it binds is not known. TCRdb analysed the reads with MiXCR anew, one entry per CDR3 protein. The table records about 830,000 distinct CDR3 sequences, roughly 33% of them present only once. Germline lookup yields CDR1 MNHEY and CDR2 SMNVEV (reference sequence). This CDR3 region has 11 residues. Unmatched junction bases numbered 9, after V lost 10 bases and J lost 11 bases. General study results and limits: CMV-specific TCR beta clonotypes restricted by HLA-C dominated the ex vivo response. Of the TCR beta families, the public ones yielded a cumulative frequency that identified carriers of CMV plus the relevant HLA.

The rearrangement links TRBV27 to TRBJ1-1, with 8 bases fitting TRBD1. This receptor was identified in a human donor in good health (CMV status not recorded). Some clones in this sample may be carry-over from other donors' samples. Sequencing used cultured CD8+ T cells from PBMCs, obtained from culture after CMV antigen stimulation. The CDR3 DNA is TGTGCCACCAGGACAGGGCGTGAGGCTTTCTTT. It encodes CATRTGREAFF.